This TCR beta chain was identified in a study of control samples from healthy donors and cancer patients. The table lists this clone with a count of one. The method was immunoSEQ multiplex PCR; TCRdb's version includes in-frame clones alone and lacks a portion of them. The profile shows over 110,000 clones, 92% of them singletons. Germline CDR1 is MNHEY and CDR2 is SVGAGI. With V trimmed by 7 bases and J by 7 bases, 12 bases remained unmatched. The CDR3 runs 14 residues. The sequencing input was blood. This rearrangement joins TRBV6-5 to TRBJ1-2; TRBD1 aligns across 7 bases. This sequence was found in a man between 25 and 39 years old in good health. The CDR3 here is CASKSTGRIGGYTF. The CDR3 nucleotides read TGTGCCAGCAAATCGACAGGGCGTATAGGTGGCTACACCTTC.